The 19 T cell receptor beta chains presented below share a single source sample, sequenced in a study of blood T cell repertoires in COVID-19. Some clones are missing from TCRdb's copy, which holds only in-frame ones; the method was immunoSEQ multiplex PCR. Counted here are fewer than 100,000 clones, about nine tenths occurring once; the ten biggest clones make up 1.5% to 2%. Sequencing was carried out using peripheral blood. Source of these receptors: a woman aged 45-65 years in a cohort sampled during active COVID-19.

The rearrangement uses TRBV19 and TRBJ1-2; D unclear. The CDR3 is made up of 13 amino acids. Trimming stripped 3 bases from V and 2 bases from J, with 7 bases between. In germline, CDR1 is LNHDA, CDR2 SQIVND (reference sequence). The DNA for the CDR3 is TGTGCCAGTAGTATTACGGGAAACTATGGCTACACCTTC. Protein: CASSITGNYGYTF.

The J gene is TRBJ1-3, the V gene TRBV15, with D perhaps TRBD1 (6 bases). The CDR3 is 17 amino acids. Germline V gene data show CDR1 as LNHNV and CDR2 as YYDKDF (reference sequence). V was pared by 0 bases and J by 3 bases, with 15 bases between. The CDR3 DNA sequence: TGTGCCACCAGCAGAGAGGGGCGGGGGCATGTTGGAAACACCATATATTTT. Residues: CATSREGRGHVGNTIYF.

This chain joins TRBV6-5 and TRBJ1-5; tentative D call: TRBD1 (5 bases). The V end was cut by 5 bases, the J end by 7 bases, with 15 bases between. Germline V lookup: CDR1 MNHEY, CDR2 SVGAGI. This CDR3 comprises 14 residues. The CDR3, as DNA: TGTGCCAGCAGTCGGGGGGGGGTGCGGCAGCCCCAGCATTTT. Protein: CASSRGGVRQPQHF.

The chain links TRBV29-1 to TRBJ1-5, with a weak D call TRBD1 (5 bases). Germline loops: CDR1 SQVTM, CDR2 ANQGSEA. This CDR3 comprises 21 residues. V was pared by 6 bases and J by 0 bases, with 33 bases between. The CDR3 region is CSVQGLWDYGASEYSNQPQHF. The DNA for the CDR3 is TGCAGCGTCCAAGGACTTTGGGACTATGGGGCATCAGAATATAGCAATCAGCCCCAGCATTTT. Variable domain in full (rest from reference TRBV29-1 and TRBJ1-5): SAVISQKPSRDICQRGTSLTIQCQVDSQVTMMFWYRQQPGQSLTLIATANQGSEATYESGFVIDKFPISRPNLTFSTLTVSNMSPEDSSIYLCSVQGLWDYGASEYSNQPQHFGDGTRLSIL.

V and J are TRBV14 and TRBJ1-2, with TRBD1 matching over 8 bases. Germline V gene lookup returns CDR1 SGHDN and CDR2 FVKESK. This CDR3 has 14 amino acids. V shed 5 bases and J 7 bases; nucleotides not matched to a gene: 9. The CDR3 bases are TGTGCCAGCAGCTCTCAGACAGGGGTTGTTGGCTACACCTTC. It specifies CASSSQTGVVGYTF.

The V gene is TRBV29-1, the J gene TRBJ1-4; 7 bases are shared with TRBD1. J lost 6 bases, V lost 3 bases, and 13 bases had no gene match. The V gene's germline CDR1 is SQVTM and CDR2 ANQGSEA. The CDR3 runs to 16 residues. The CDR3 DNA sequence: TGCAGCGTTGAGGTCTTACAGGGGATTAGGGATGAAAAACTGTTTTTT. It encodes CSVEVLQGIRDEKLFF. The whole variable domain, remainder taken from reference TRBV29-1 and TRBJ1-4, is SAVISQKPSRDICQRGTSLTIQCQVDSQVTMMFWYRQQPGQSLTLIATANQGSEATYESGFVIDKFPISRPNLTFSTLTVSNMSPEDSSIYLCSVEVLQGIRDEKLFFGSGTQLSVL.

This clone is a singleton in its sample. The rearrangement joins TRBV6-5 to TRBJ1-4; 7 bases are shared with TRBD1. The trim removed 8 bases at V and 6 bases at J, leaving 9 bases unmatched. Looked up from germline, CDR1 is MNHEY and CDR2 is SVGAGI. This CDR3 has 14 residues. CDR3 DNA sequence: TGTGCCAGCGGAACAGGGGATTCTTATGAAAAACTGTTTTTT. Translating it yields CASGTGDSYEKLFF.

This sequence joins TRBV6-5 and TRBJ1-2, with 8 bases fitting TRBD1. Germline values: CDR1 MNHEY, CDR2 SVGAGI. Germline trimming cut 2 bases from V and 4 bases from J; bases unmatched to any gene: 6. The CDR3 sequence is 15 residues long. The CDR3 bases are TGTGCCAGCAGTTACGTTCATGGACAGGGCTATGGCTACACCTTC. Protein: CASSYVHGQGYGYTF.

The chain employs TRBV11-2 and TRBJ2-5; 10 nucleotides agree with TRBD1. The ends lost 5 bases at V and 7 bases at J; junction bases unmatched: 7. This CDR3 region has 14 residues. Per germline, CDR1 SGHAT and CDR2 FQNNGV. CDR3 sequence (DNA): TGTGCCAGCAGCCGGGACAGGGGCGCCGGGACCCAGTACTTC. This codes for CASSRDRGAGTQYF.

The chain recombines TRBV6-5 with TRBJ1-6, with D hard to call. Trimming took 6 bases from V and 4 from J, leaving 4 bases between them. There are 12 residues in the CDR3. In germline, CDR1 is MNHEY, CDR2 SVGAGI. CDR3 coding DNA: TGTGCCAGCAGCGGGTATAATTCACCCCTCCACTTT. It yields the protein CASSGYNSPLHF.

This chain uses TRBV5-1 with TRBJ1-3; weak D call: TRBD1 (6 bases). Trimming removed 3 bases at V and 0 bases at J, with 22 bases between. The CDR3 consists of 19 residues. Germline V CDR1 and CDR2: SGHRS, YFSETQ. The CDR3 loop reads CASSSPPGVNPSSGNTIYF. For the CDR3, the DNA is TGCGCCAGCAGCTCGCCTCCAGGGGTCAACCCGTCCTCTGGAAACACCATATATTTT.

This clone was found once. The CDR3 nucleotides are TGTGCCAGCTCACGGAGTGATGGTGCTGAAGCTTTCTTT. It yields the protein CASSRSDGAEAFF. This chain links TRBV18 with TRBJ1-1; D unclear. Germline values: CDR1 KGHSH, CDR2 LQKENI. This CDR3 spans 13 amino acids. Trimming left V 4 bases short and J 6 bases short, with 12 bases between.

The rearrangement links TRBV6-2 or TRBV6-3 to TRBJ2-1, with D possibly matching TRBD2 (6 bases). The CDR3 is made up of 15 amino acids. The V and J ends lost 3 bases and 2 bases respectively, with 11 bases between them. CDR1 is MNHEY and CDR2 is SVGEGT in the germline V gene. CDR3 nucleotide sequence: TGTGCCAGCAGTTATCTCGGAGGGACCTACAATGAGCAGTTCTTC. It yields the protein CASSYLGGTYNEQFF.

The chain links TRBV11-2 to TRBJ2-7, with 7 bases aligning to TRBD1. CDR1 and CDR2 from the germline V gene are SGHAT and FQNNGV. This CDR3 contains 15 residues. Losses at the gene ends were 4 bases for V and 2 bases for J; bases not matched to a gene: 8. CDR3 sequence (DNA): TGTGCCAGCAGCTCCCTCAGGGGGTCACCCTACGAGCAGTACTTC. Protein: CASSSLRGSPYEQYF.

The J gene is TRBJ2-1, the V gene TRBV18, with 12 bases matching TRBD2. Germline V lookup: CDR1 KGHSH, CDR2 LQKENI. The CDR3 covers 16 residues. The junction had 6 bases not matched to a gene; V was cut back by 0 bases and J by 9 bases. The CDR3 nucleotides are TGTGCCAGCTCACCACCGGCTAGCGGGGGGGCCGGTGAGCAGTTCTTC. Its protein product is CASSPPASGGAGEQFF.

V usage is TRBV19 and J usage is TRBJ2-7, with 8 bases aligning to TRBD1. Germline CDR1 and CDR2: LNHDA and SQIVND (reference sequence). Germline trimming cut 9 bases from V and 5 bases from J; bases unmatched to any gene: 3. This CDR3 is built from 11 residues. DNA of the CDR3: TGTGCCAGCAGACAGGGGAACGAGCAGTACTTC. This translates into CASRQGNEQYF.

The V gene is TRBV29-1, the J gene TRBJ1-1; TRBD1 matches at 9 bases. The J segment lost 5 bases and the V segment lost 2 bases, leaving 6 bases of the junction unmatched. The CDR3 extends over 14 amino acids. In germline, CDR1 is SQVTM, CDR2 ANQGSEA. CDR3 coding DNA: TGCAGCGTTGAAAAGGGGACAGGGTGGACTGAAGCTTTCTTT. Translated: CSVEKGTGWTEAFF.

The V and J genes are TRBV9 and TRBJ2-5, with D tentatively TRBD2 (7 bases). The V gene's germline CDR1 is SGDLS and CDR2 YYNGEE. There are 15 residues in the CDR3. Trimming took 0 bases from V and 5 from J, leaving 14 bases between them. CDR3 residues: CASSVGWGGPETQYF. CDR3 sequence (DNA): TGTGCCAGCAGCGTAGGTTGGGGGGGCCCCGAGACCCAGTACTTC.

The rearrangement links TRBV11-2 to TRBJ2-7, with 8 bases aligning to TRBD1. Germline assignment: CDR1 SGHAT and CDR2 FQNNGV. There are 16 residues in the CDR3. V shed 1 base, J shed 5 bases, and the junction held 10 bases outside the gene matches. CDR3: CASSLGTMTGVHEQYF. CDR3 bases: TGTGCCAGCAGCTTAGGCACGATGACAGGGGTGCACGAGCAGTACTTC.